The 31 T cell receptor beta chains below were found in one sample sequenced in a study of regulatory T cells in long-lasting Graves disease. Arm-PCR of CDR3 regions and iRepertoire HTBI primers were used to build TCR beta libraries. In TCRdb, the multiplex PCR reads were re-called with MiXCR into one record per CDR3 protein. The data hold some 370,000 distinct CDR3 sequences, with around 20% observed a single time. Stated time point: persistent/refractory GD, antithyroid drugs over 5 years with positive TRAb. PBMC RNA was the source of the TCR library. Sample: peripheral blood mononuclear cells (PBMCs), taken when the disease was refractory, from a patient treated with antithyroid drugs. Every receptor here comes from a female donor with Graves disease.

This clonotype was observed at least ten times. This sequence joins TRBV2 and TRBJ2-4, with TRBD1 as a possible D gene (5 bases). With 8 bases removed from V and 6 bases from J, the gap between germline ends came to 14 bases. The CDR3 runs 13 residues. Germline CDR1 is SNHLY and CDR2 is FYNNEI. This chain's CDR3 is CASGAWIGNIQYF. CDR3 nucleotide sequence: TGTGCCAGCGGGGCTTGGATCGGAAACATTCAGTACTTC.

This clonotype was picked up many times. This chain uses TRBV6-2 or TRBV6-3 with TRBJ1-5; D perhaps matches TRBD1 (5 bases). V lost 0 bases to trimming and J lost 5 bases, with 14 bases between them. The CDR3 is made up of 16 amino acids. Germline V gene data show CDR1 as MNHEY and CDR2 as SVGEGT. The CDR3 loop is CASSYSVGARYQPQHF. For the CDR3, the DNA is TGTGCCAGCAGTTACTCGGTAGGGGCCCGGTATCAGCCCCAGCATTTT.

This rearrangement joins TRBV6-1 to TRBJ2-7, with 7 bases matching TRBD1. J was trimmed by 0 bases and V by 5 bases; bases with no gene match: 10. The CDR3 length is 16 residues. Germline assignment: CDR1 MNHNS and CDR2 SASEGT. CDR3 nucleotides: TGTGCCAGCAGTCCTTTTCGACAGGGTTACTCCTACGAGCAGTACTTC. Protein: CASSPFRQGYSYEQYF.

There are a few counts of this clonotype. CDR3 loop: CASSGQGDQYF. The CDR3 region has the DNA TGTGCCAGCAGCGGACAGGGAGACCAGTACTTC. The genes are TRBV7-9 and TRBJ2-5; 8 bases match TRBD1. V was pared by 5 bases and J by 10 bases, with 3 bases of the junction left unmatched. This CDR3 comprises 11 residues. Germline values: CDR1 SEHNR, CDR2 FQNEAQ (reference sequence).

This clonotype was seen ten or more times. The V call is TRBV18, the J call TRBJ1-2; D not resolved. V was cut by 6 bases and J by 8 bases, with 13 bases left in between. The CDR3 is 12 amino acids. Germline V gives CDR1 KGHSH, CDR2 LQKENI. CDR3 sequence reads: CASSTDSGGYTF. As DNA, the CDR3 is TGTGCCAGCTCCACAGACTCGGGGGGCTACACCTTC.

This clonotype was observed a handful of times. The chain carries TRBV20-1 and TRBJ1-5, with D unclear. Trimming took 2 bases from V and 5 from J, leaving 7 bases between them. CDR3 length: 12 amino acids. The germline gives CDR1 DFQATT, CDR2 SNEGSKA (reference sequence). The CDR3 protein is CSARQLDQPQHF. The CDR3 bases are TGCAGTGCTAGACAGCTTGATCAGCCCCAGCATTTT.

About this clonotype: This may arise from a read error, as a much more abundant clone is one base away. The genes are TRBV3-1 and TRBJ2-7; 7 bases align to TRBD2. The CDR3 is 13 amino acids. CDR1 is LGHDT and CDR2 is YNNKEL in the germline V gene (reference sequence). The CDR3 nucleotides are TGTGCCAGCAGCCGGGGACTACCCTACGGGCAGTACTTC. It translates to CASSRGLPYGQYF.

As for this clonotype: A much larger clone differs by one base, so this may be a read error. This sequence joins TRBV28 and TRBJ2-2; TRBD2 matches at 13 bases. The germline V gene encodes CDR1 MDHEN and CDR2 SYDVKM. V lost 6 bases and J lost 5; bases outside the gene matches: 6. The length of the CDR3 is 16 residues. The CDR3 nucleotides are TGTGCCAGCAGCCTCGGGACTAGCGGGAAAACCGGGGAGCTGTTTTTT. It yields the protein CASSLGTSGKTGELFF.

This clonotype turned up a few times. The genes are TRBV19 and TRBJ1-1; possibly TRBD1 for D (6 bases). Germline CDR1 is LNHDA and CDR2 is SQIVND (reference sequence). Between the trimmed V and J ends, which lost 0 bases and 0 bases, there was a span of 14 bases. CDR3 length: 17 residues. The DNA of the CDR3 is TGTGCCAGTAGTATAGATCCCTCGACAGGACTGAACACTGAAGCTTTCTTT. Translated, it gives CASSIDPSTGLNTEAFF.

This clonotype has at least ten counts. V and J are TRBV28 and TRBJ1-5, with 8 bases that match TRBD1. The CDR3 consists of 16 residues. V was pared by 3 bases and J by 6 bases, with 10 bases of the junction left unmatched. Germline loops: CDR1 MDHEN, CDR2 SYDVKM. The CDR3 nucleotides read TGTGCCAGCAGTTTCGGTTCAGGACAGGGACGTCAGCCCCAGCATTTT. This gives the protein CASSFGSGQGRQPQHF. Full variable domain (remainder filled in from reference TRBV28 and TRBJ1-5): DVKVTQSSRYLVKRTGEKVFLECVQDMDHENMFWYRQDPGLGLRLIYFSYDVKMKEKGDIPEGYSVSREKKERFSLILESASTNQTSMYLCASSFGSGQGRQPQHFGDGTRLSIL.

V is TRBV5-1 and J is TRBJ2-5; D is undetermined. This CDR3 spans 12 amino acids. Germline CDR1 and CDR2: SGHRS and YFSETQ. Trimming pared 2 bases from V and 3 bases from J, leaving 5 bases between. This CDR3 is CASSFQEETQYF. The CDR3 DNA is TGCGCCAGCAGCTTTCAGGAAGAGACCCAGTACTTC.

This clonotype occurred many times. The chain recombines TRBV7-9 with TRBJ2-6; unclear D gene. This CDR3 has 15 residues. Per the germline V gene, CDR1 is SEHNR and CDR2 is FQNEAQ (reference sequence). The V end lost 4 bases, the J end lost 0 bases, and 7 bases lay between the germline ends. The CDR3, as DNA: TGTGCCAGCAGCTCCACAACCTCTGGGGCCAACGTCCTGACTTTC. This encodes CASSSTTSGANVLTF.

The chain employs TRBV7-2 and TRBJ2-1, with 14 bases lining up with TRBD2. This CDR3 region has 16 residues. J was trimmed by 7 bases and V by 4 bases; bases with no gene match: 6. The germline gives CDR1 SGHTA, CDR2 FQGNSA. The CDR3 is CASSSSGLAGANEQFF. The CDR3 bases are TGTGCCAGCAGCTCCTCGGGACTAGCGGGAGCAAATGAGCAGTTCTTC.

The chain combines TRBV7-2 with TRBJ2-7, with TRBD1 identical over 9 bases. The CDR3 runs 14 residues. The V and J ends lost 6 bases and 2 bases, in that order; junction bases with no gene match: 5. CDR1 is SGHTA and CDR2 is FQGNSA in the germline V gene. DNA for the CDR3: TGTGCCAGCAGGCCGACAGGGGGAACCTACGAGCAGTACTTC. This codes for CASRPTGGTYEQYF. The full variable domain, with the rest looked up from reference TRBV7-2 and TRBJ2-7, is GAGVSQSPSNKVTEKGKDVELRCDPISGHTALYWYRQSLGQGLEFLIYFQGNSAPDKSGLPSDRFSAERTGGSVSTLTIQRTQQEDSAVYLCASRPTGGTYEQYFGPGTRLTVT.

This clonotype turned up a few times. The chain links TRBV29-1 to TRBJ2-5; 7 bases map to TRBD1. Germline V gene sequence: CDR1 SQVTM, CDR2 ANQGSEA. This CDR3 is built from 15 residues. The V gene end was trimmed by 6 bases and the J gene end by 1 base; junction bases not matched to a gene: 11. The CDR3 nucleotides are TGCAGCGTGGCAACTGGGACAGAGATCCAAGAGACCCAGTACTTC. Encoded protein: CSVATGTEIQETQYF.

This clonotype was seen at least ten times. This chain joins TRBV12-3 or TRBV12-4 and TRBJ1-4; 9 nucleotides match TRBD1. CDR3 size: 12 residues. Unmatched junction bases numbered 7, after V lost 6 bases and J lost 14 bases. The CDR3 coding sequence is TGTGCCAGCAGGAAAGACAGGGGGTTCCTGTTTTTT. Translated: CASRKDRGFLFF.

The rearrangement joins TRBV29-1 to TRBJ2-4; D might be TRBD1 (5 bases). CDR1 is SQVTM and CDR2 is ANQGSEA in the germline V gene. This CDR3 is 17 amino acids long. Trimming removed 4 bases from V and 6 bases from J, with 25 bases in between. The CDR3 region is CSVGPDPQTGTPNIQYF. CDR3 DNA sequence: TGCAGCGTTGGTCCGGACCCTCAAACAGGCACACCAAACATTCAGTACTTC.

The sample holds many counts of this clonotype. J is TRBJ2-5 and V is TRBV7-6; D is possibly TRBD2 (5 bases). CDR1 is SGHVS and CDR2 is FNYEAQ in the germline V gene. This CDR3 region has 15 residues. Between the trimmed V and J ends, which lost 3 bases and 0 bases, there was a span of 11 bases. CDR3 nucleotide sequence: TGTGCCAGCAGCTTCCGAGGACTCGACCAAGAGACCCAGTACTTC. Protein product: CASSFRGLDQETQYF.

This CDR3 reads CASSPQGSEQYF. The CDR3 region has the DNA TGTGCCAGCAGCCCACAGGGGAGCGAGCAGTACTTC. V usage is TRBV9 and J usage is TRBJ2-7, with 7 bases lining up with TRBD1. The ends lost 4 bases at V and 6 bases at J; junction bases unmatched: 4. The CDR3 is 12 amino acids. Germline lookup yields CDR1 SGDLS and CDR2 YYNGEE. Full variable domain (missing parts from reference TRBV9 and TRBJ2-7): DSGVTQTPKHLITATGQRVTLRCSPRSGDLSVYWYQQSLDQGLQFLIQYYNGEERAKGNILERFSAQQFPDLHSELNLSSLELGDSALYFCASSPQGSEQYFGPGTRLTVT.

This clonotype appeared a few times. CDR3 sequence (DNA): TGTGCCAGCAGTTATTCTGGCCTGACCTCCTACGAGCAGTACTTC. Protein sequence: CASSYSGLTSYEQYF. The V and J genes are TRBV6-2 or TRBV6-3 and TRBJ2-7; D is uncertain. The V gene lost 3 bases and the J gene lost 0 bases, with 12 bases spanning the gap. The CDR3 is 15 amino acids. From germline, CDR1 is MNHEY and CDR2 SVGEGT.

The chain joins TRBV6-1 to TRBJ2-2; 11 nucleotides align to TRBD2. Germline V gene data show CDR1 as MNHNS and CDR2 as SASEGT. With V trimmed by 7 bases and J by 4 bases, 5 bases remained unmatched. The CDR3 loop spans 15 amino acids. The CDR3 protein is CASTSTSGSTGELFF. CDR3 sequence (DNA): TGTGCCAGCACCTCAACTAGCGGGAGCACCGGGGAGCTGTTTTTT.

There are a few counts of this clonotype. The rearrangement uses TRBV3-1 and TRBJ2-4; 12 nucleotides align to TRBD2. V shed 3 bases and J 0 bases; nucleotides not matched to a gene: 6. Germline CDR1 and CDR2: LGHDT and YNNKEL (reference sequence). The CDR3 sequence is 18 residues long. The CDR3 sequence: CASSHGTSGLGAKNIQYF. In DNA form, the CDR3 reads TGTGCCAGCAGCCACGGGACTAGCGGGTTGGGAGCCAAAAACATTCAGTACTTC.

The chain employs TRBV7-9 and TRBJ1-1; no clear D gene. V gave up 2 bases and J gave up 10 bases, with 14 bases separating them. There are 13 residues in the CDR3. Germline V gene sequence: CDR1 SEHNR, CDR2 FQNEAQ (reference sequence). The CDR3 is CASSLTPDHGAFF. CDR3 nucleotides: TGTGCCAGCAGCTTAACCCCGGACCACGGAGCTTTCTTT.

The chain links TRBV6-5 to TRBJ1-2; 8 bases are shared with TRBD1. The CDR3 length is 14 residues. V trimming: 4 bases; J trimming: 3 bases; junction bases outside the gene matches: 4. In germline, CDR1 is MNHEY, CDR2 SVGAGI. In DNA form, the CDR3 reads TGTGCCAGCAGTTTCGTGGACAGGGACTATGGCTACACCTTC. Encoded protein: CASSFVDRDYGYTF.

This clonotype has a handful of counts. The CDR3 DNA reads TGTGCCAGCTCACCACCGGGTCCAGGGGGCTACGAGCAGTACTTC. Protein sequence: CASSPPGPGGYEQYF. The V call is TRBV18, the J call TRBJ2-7, with 7 bases that match TRBD1. The CDR3 covers 15 residues. From germline, CDR1 is KGHSH and CDR2 LQKENI. With V trimmed by 0 bases and J by 3 bases, 5 bases remained unmatched.

This clonotype has more than one count but fewer than ten. The rearrangement uses TRBV7-9 and TRBJ2-7; 11 bases align to TRBD2. Germline CDR1 reads SEHNR; CDR2 reads FQNEAQ (reference sequence). There are 15 residues in the CDR3. Trimming at V came to 5 bases and at J to 3 bases, leaving 6 bases not matched to a gene. CDR3 in amino acids: CASSKGLADYYEQYF. CDR3 nucleotides: TGTGCCAGCAGCAAGGGACTAGCGGACTACTACGAGCAGTACTTC.

This chain connects TRBV5-6 to TRBJ2-7; D ambiguous. This CDR3 contains 13 residues. The germline CDR1 and CDR2 sequences are SGHDT and YYEEEE. Trimming took 6 bases from V and 6 from J, leaving 16 bases between them. The CDR3 bases are TGTGCCAGCACCTCTAACGTCTTGGGCGAGCAGTACTTC. This codes for CASTSNVLGEQYF.

The chain carries TRBV20-1 and TRBJ2-7, with D tentatively TRBD2 (5 bases). The V end lost 1 base, the J end lost 4 bases, and 11 bases lay between the germline ends. Germline lookup yields CDR1 DFQATT and CDR2 SNEGSKA (reference sequence). The CDR3 is 13 amino acids. CDR3 loop: CSARGGLSYEQYF. The CDR3 DNA reads as TGCAGTGCTAGAGGAGGGTTGTCTTACGAGCAGTACTTC.

This clonotype was recorded at least ten times. The rearrangement joins TRBV12-3 or TRBV12-4 to TRBJ1-2; TRBD1 matches at 8 bases. The CDR3 is 15 residues long. The V and J ends lost 5 bases and 5 bases, in that order; junction bases with no gene match: 10. The CDR3 spells CASSPGQGGRYGYTF. The CDR3 bases are TGTGCCAGCAGTCCCGGACAGGGAGGTCGATATGGCTACACCTTC.

The genes are TRBV19 and TRBJ1-2; 8 nucleotides align to TRBD1. V was clipped by 4 bases and J by 7 bases; unmatched bases: 8. The CDR3 has 14 amino acids. Per germline, CDR1 LNHDA and CDR2 SQIVND (reference sequence). The CDR3 spells CASSTSQDRAGYTF. In nucleotides, the CDR3 is TGTGCCAGTAGTACGAGCCAGGACAGGGCTGGCTACACCTTC. The full variable domain, with the rest looked up from reference TRBV19 and TRBJ1-2, is DGGITQSPKYLFRKEGQNVTLSCEQNLNHDAMYWYRQDPGQGLRLIYYSQIVNDFQKGDIAEGYSVSREKKESFPLTVTSAQKNPTAFYLCASSTSQDRAGYTFGSGTRLTVV.

This clonotype was counted a few times. V and J are TRBV7-9 and TRBJ2-7, with 9 bases identical to TRBD1. From germline, CDR1 is SEHNR and CDR2 FQNEAQ (reference sequence). CDR3 length: 17 amino acids. The ends lost 4 bases at V and 3 bases at J; junction bases unmatched: 13. The CDR3 nucleotides read TGTGCCAGCAGCTCGGGGACAGGGAGCACCCAAGACTACGAGCAGTACTTC. This translates into CASSSGTGSTQDYEQYF.